This TCR beta chain comes out of a study of CD8 T cells in ankylosing spondylitis. Findings of the study overall: It was reported that disease-linked clones were significantly enriched in matched ankylosing spondylitis synovial fluid.

With respect to this clonotype: No antigen is known for it.

Trimming removed 0 bases at V and 3 bases at J, with 8 bases between. This CDR3 has 14 amino acids. CDR1 and CDR2 (germline): MNHEY, SVGAGI. TCRdb re-derived calls from the 5' RACE reads in MiXCR, one entry per CDR3 protein. Among approximately 340,000 distinct CDR3 sequences, roughly 14% were seen once, and the ten largest hold around 0.99%. The sequence derives from a male donor with ankylosing spondylitis or in good health (not recorded which). The rearrangement uses TRBV6-5 and TRBJ2-5; weak D call: TRBD1 (6 bases). The sequencing sample was made of blood, either unsorted or a sorted T cell fraction (not recorded which). The CDR3 region is CASSYSNREETQYF. In DNA form, the CDR3 reads TGTGCCAGCAGTTACTCGAACAGGGAAGAGACCCAGTACTTC.